This entry describes one T cell receptor (beta chain). The data were produced by immunoSEQ multiplex PCR, yet TCRdb's version contains in-frame clones alone and is incomplete. Of 300,000 to 350,000 clones listed, over 70% were seen once; the top ten hold less than 11%. The data originate from a study of shared clonotypes between healthy human individuals. CDR3 length equals 16 residues. Germline trimming cut 0 bases from V and 6 bases from J; bases unmatched to any gene: 8. Germline assignment: CDR1 SGHRS and CDR2 YFSETQ. V and J are TRBV5-1 and TRBJ2-3; 9 positions agree with TRBD1. The sample taken for sequencing was memory CD4+ T cells sorted from blood. Subset in this sample: CD45RA-negative fraction. The clonotype was recovered from a man aged 30 to 45 in good health. For the CDR3, the DNA is TGCGCCAGCAGCTTGGCTATCGGACAGGGGACCGATACGCAGTATTTT. It specifies CASSLAIGQGTDTQYF. The full variable domain, completed using reference TRBV5-1 and TRBJ2-3, is KAGVTQTPRYLIKTRGQQVTLSCSPISGHRSVSWYQQTPGQGLQFLFEYFSETQRNKGNFPGRFSGRQFSNSRSEMNVSTLELGDSALYLCASSLAIGQGTDTQYFGPGTRLTVL.